These T cell receptor beta chains were read from a single sample in a study of T cell repertoires in cytomegalovirus infection. MiXCR, run by TCRdb on the reads, gives a single entry per CDR3 protein. Of a few hundred thousand distinct CDR3 sequences listed, 40% are singletons. No antigen is known for these receptors. Material: cultured PBMCs, obtained from culture after CMV antigen stimulation. The receptors originated from a human donor in good health (CMV status not recorded). Some clones in this sample may be carry-over from other donors' samples. Each CDR3 is given without its conserved first and last residue.

V gene,J gene,CDR3 protein
TRBV7-2,TRBJ2-7,ASTRRASASYEQY
TRBV5-4,TRBJ2-7,ASSDGRGGPDEQY
TRBV4-1,TRBJ1-1,ASSQAGTRGTEAF
TRBV6-5,TRBJ2-6,ASSYEAFRAGANVLT
TRBV6-6,TRBJ2-7,ASSYGAGGAYEQY
TRBV7-2,TRBJ2-5,ASSKRPVLAGESGTQY
TRBV18,TRBJ2-7,ASSPGTTASYEQY
TRBV19,TRBJ2-3,ASRRTALYTDTQY
TRBV2,TRBJ1-1,ASSRQGAANTEAF
TRBV14,TRBJ2-1,ASSPQPEGRWDEQF
TRBV6-1,TRBJ1-2,ASSPAANYGYT
TRBV6-5,TRBJ1-2,ASSYSPGTSYGYT
TRBV6-2/TRBV6-3,TRBJ2-4,ASSSSGGPLNIQY
TRBV27,TRBJ2-2,ASSLWLRGRPTGELF
TRBV7-2,TRBJ1-4,ASSSRTGLPSGEKLF
TRBV29-1,TRBJ1-1,SVVGNGDTEAF
TRBV7-4,TRBJ2-1,ATGPYNEQF
TRBV7-3,TRBJ2-7,ASSSWGTGPSYEQY
TRBV11-1,TRBJ2-3,ASSASGGAEDTQY
TRBV7-2,TRBJ2-3,ASSLDRGASKY
TRBV27,TRBJ2-7,ASSPRPESYEQY
TRBV5-3,TRBJ1-2,ASSSPIGHLNYGYT
TRBV7-2,TRBJ2-7,ASSLGLAGSHEQY
TRBV7-6,TRBJ2-2,ASSLDLIGTGELF
TRBV6-9,TRBJ1-2,ASSSGQDLLWYGYT
TRBV18,TRBJ2-1,ASSPPGAGGGNEQF
TRBV7-9,TRBJ2-5,ASRRGQRETQY
TRBV7-2,TRBJ1-6,ASSFRVINSPLH
TRBV7-8,TRBJ2-5,ASRGLGGGETQY
TRBV6-6,TRBJ1-6,ASSYSNDKAQGSPLH
TRBV5-3,TRBJ2-5,ASSTTSAETQY
TRBV6-1,TRBJ1-5,ASSERAGRTRNQPQH
TRBV19,TRBJ2-4,ASSIPDRNIQY
TRBV12-3/TRBV12-4,TRBJ2-3,ASSSNADTQY
TRBV7-2,TRBJ2-1,ASSGRPYNEQF
TRBV7-6,TRBJ2-1,ASSPLAGVNYNEQF
TRBV10-3,TRBJ1-3,AISDPGARGGNTIY
TRBV28,TRBJ2-7,ASSSTGLGGSYEQY
TRBV7-2,TRBJ1-2,ASSERSGAGTGYT
TRBV5-1,TRBJ1-1,ASSLLTAGATEAF
TRBV10-3,TRBJ2-2,AIRGGGRAGTGELF
TRBV12-3/TRBV12-4,TRBJ2-2,ASTTGTPNTGELF
TRBV7-3,TRBJ1-2,ASSGGTRGERGYT
TRBV7-2,TRBJ2-1,ASSHPPEAEQF
TRBV12-3/TRBV12-4,TRBJ1-3,ASAWGSGNTIY
TRBV7-2,TRBJ2-2,ASSYHQGPGELF
TRBV7-2,TRBJ2-7,ASSLGWGGGTSYEKY
TRBV11-2,TRBJ2-1,ASSLGGGRDYNEQF
TRBV7-6,TRBJ2-7,ASREQGLYEQY
TRBV4-2,TRBJ2-5,ASSQDPGRFGETQY